Shown below are 24 T cell receptor beta chains from a single sample sequenced in a study of identifying expanded T cells in peripheral blood. Here immunoSEQ multiplex PCR was the method, and the copy in TCRdb shows in-frame clones only, minus some. The sample shows some 95,000 clones, approximately 91% of them seen only once. Sample: blood. Every receptor here comes from a person aged 18-70 years in good health.

The chain's CDR3 is CASRIPLAGGYEQYF. The CDR3 bases are TGTGCCAGCAGAATCCCTCTAGCGGGAGGGTACGAGCAGTACTTC. The chain has TRBV6-6 and TRBJ2-7; 12 positions match TRBD2. From germline, CDR1 is MNHNY and CDR2 SVGAGI (reference sequence). The CDR3 spans 15 residues. V was pared by 6 bases and J by 4 bases, with 7 bases of the junction left unmatched.

V usage is TRBV5-6 and J usage is TRBJ2-3; 9 bases agree with TRBD2. The CDR3 is 17 residues long. J gave up 2 bases and V 3 bases, and 10 bases lay outside the gene matches. Germline V gives CDR1 SGHDT, CDR2 YYEEEE. The CDR3, as DNA: TGTGCCAGCAGCTCCATACCGGGACTAGCACACACAGATACGCAGTATTTT. Its translation is CASSSIPGLAHTDTQYF.

The CDR3 DNA reads TGCGCCAGCAGCCGCACCGGTACAGGGCCAGGCCGGAACACTGAAGCTTTCTTT. It specifies CASSRTGTGPGRNTEAFF. The chain recombines TRBV4-1 with TRBJ1-1; D is possibly TRBD1 (6 bases). CDR1 and CDR2 (germline): MGHRA, YSYEKL. Between the trimmed V and J ends, which lost 4 bases and 1 base, there was a span of 22 bases. The CDR3 is made up of 18 amino acids.

This clone is a singleton in its sample. The V gene is TRBV4-1, the J gene TRBJ2-7; D gene ambiguous. Germline V gene data show CDR1 as MGHRA and CDR2 as YSYEKL. V shed 0 bases and J shed 1 base, with 10 bases lying between them. This CDR3 has 15 residues. The CDR3 DNA sequence: TGCGCCAGCAGCCAAGAACAAGGGATGTCCTACGAGCAGTACTTC. Translating gives CASSQEQGMSYEQYF.

This clone has a handful of counts. This chain uses TRBV7-3 with TRBJ2-1; 8 bases are a match to TRBD2. Germline loops: CDR1 SGHTA, CDR2 FQGTGA. With 5 bases clipped from V and 6 bases from J, the junction kept 12 bases outside the gene matches. CDR3 length: 16 amino acids. The CDR3 is CASSPSGLGGSNEQFF. The DNA of the CDR3 is TGTGCCAGCAGCCCTTCGGGACTAGGCGGGTCCAATGAGCAGTTCTTC.

The rearrangement joins TRBV15 to TRBJ2-3; D perhaps matches TRBD2 (6 bases). This CDR3 spans 16 amino acids. The germline gives CDR1 LNHNV, CDR2 YYDKDF (reference sequence). With 5 bases removed from V and 5 bases from J, the gap between germline ends came to 20 bases. The CDR3 sequence: CATSAPGTEGRDTQYF. The CDR3 DNA reads TGTGCCACCAGCGCCCCCGGGACTGAAGGCAGAGATACGCAGTATTTT.

This chain links TRBV6-1 with TRBJ1-1; maybe TRBD1 (6 bases). The germline V gene encodes CDR1 MNHNS and CDR2 SASEGT. CDR3 length equals 16 residues. With 3 bases removed from V and 4 bases from J, the gap between germline ends came to 18 bases. The CDR3 reads CASSDTGTLGFTEAFF. DNA for the CDR3: TGTGCCAGCAGTGACACCGGGACACTCGGTTTCACTGAAGCTTTCTTT.

The chain employs TRBV15 and TRBJ2-1, with a weak D call TRBD1 (6 bases). This CDR3 comprises 13 residues. Deletions cut 0 bases from V and 10 bases from J, with 10 bases between. Germline V gene sequence: CDR1 LNHNV, CDR2 YYDKDF (reference sequence). CDR3 DNA: TGTGCCACCAGCAGAGATATGCAGGGGGAGCAGTTCTTC. As protein: CATSRDMQGEQFF.

The chain recombines TRBV27 with TRBJ1-1; D might be TRBD1 (6 bases). CDR1 is MNHEY and CDR2 is SMNVEV in the germline V gene (reference sequence). The CDR3 length is 16 residues. V dropped 7 bases and J dropped 5 bases, with 23 bases sitting between them. The CDR3 loop is CASNPSRDTLWTEAFF. CDR3 sequence (DNA): TGTGCCAGCAATCCCAGCCGGGACACCTTATGGACTGAAGCTTTCTTT.

The CDR3 DNA is TGTGCCAGCAGCTTAGTGGCAGGGGGGCAGGATGGCTACACCTTC. Its protein is CASSLVAGGQDGYTF. The gene calls are TRBV7-2 and TRBJ1-2; TRBD1 matches 7 bases. The CDR3 extends over 15 amino acids. Germline loops: CDR1 SGHTA, CDR2 FQGNSA. V shed 1 base and J 6 bases; nucleotides not matched to a gene: 8.

The rearrangement links TRBV18 to TRBJ2-7, with TRBD1 as a possible D gene (5 bases). V lost 3 bases and J 5 bases, leaving 14 bases between the germline ends. CDR3 length equals 14 residues. Per the germline V gene, CDR1 is KGHSH and CDR2 is LQKENI. CDR3 bases: TGTGCCAGCTCACCTCTCTCCAGGGCGGACGAGCAGTACTTC. This codes for CASSPLSRADEQYF.

The rearrangement uses TRBV4-2 and TRBJ1-2; no reliable D call. CDR3 length: 16 amino acids. Germline V lookup: CDR1 LGHNA, CDR2 YNFKEQ. The V end lost 1 base, the J end lost 3 bases, and 15 bases lay between the germline ends. The chain's CDR3 is CASSQGPEQSYYGYTF. The CDR3 bases are TGTGCCAGCAGCCAAGGTCCTGAACAGTCCTACTATGGCTACACCTTC.

V usage is TRBV7-3 and J usage is TRBJ2-3; TRBD2 is a possible D gene (7 bases). The V end was cut by 5 bases, the J end by 4 bases, with 13 bases between. Germline V gene lookup returns CDR1 SGHTA and CDR2 FQGTGA. The CDR3 has 14 residues. The CDR3 nucleotides read TGTGCCAGCAGCGCCCTCGGGGGGCCAGATACGCAGTATTTT. It translates to CASSALGGPDTQYF.

The chain combines TRBV2 with TRBJ2-7; possibly TRBD1 for D (6 bases). The CDR3 is made up of 16 amino acids. Germline V gene data show CDR1 as SNHLY and CDR2 as FYNNEI. V shed 4 bases and J shed 4 bases, with 20 bases lying between them. The CDR3 spells CASSGYRVSTTYEQYF. CDR3 nucleotides: TGTGCCAGCAGTGGGTACAGGGTCTCCACTACTTACGAGCAGTACTTC.

The chain is built from TRBV28 and TRBJ2-1, with 10 bases lining up with TRBD1. Germline CDR1 and CDR2: MDHEN and SYDVKM. The V gene end was trimmed by 3 bases and the J gene end by 8 bases; junction bases not matched to a gene: 7. The CDR3 sequence is 15 residues long. As DNA, the CDR3 is TGTGCCAGCAGTTTCCCGGACAGGGGGAATGATGAGCAGTTCTTC. Its protein product is CASSFPDRGNDEQFF.

The chain employs TRBV4-1 and TRBJ1-1; tentatively, D is TRBD1 (5 bases). The germline CDR1 and CDR2 sequences are MGHRA and YSYEKL. The CDR3 extends over 16 amino acids. V was clipped by 1 base and J by 2 bases, with 14 bases between them. The CDR3 DNA follows: TGCGCCAGCAGCCAAGGGTGGGGGAGGGGAAACACTGAAGCTTTCTTT. This sequence encodes CASSQGWGRGNTEAFF.

The chain uses TRBV27 and TRBJ1-1; D is possibly TRBD1 (6 bases). Between the trimmed V and J ends, which lost 5 bases and 1 base, there was a span of 11 bases. This CDR3 has 14 residues. CDR1 MNHEY and CDR2 SMNVEV come from the germline V gene (reference sequence). The CDR3 nucleotides are TGTGCCAGCAGTCCAGGGACAACGAACACTGAAGCTTTCTTT. This codes for CASSPGTTNTEAFF.

This clone was picked up one time. This sequence joins TRBV18 and TRBJ2-1; D ambiguous. The CDR3 is 15 residues long. CDR1 is KGHSH and CDR2 is LQKENI in the germline V gene. The ends were cut back, 6 bases at V and 5 bases at J, with 17 bases in the middle. CDR3 amino acids: CASSTKLSENNEQFF. CDR3 coding DNA: TGTGCCAGCTCCACCAAACTCTCAGAGAACAATGAGCAGTTCTTC.

The genes are TRBV15 and TRBJ2-3, with D perhaps TRBD1 (5 bases). This CDR3 is built from 13 residues. CDR1 and CDR2 from the germline V gene are LNHNV and YYDKDF (reference sequence). Deletions cut 4 bases from V and 1 base from J, with 6 bases between. CDR3 nucleotides: TGTGCCACCAGCAAGACAGGCACAGATACGCAGTATTTT. Amino acids: CATSKTGTDTQYF.

The chain employs TRBV19 and TRBJ2-1; D is unresolved. The CDR3 sequence is 14 residues long. The V gene lost 1 base and the J gene lost 4 bases, with 8 bases spanning the gap. Germline loops: CDR1 LNHDA, CDR2 SQIVND (reference sequence). This CDR3 is CASSIVGFYNEQFF. Here the CDR3 DNA reads TGTGCCAGTAGTATAGTCGGGTTTTACAATGAGCAGTTCTTC.

This clone was seen only once. The V call is TRBV9, the J call TRBJ2-7; 7 positions agree with TRBD2. Trimming took 4 bases from V and 3 from J; bases not matched to a gene: 10. Per germline, CDR1 SGDLS and CDR2 YYNGEE. The CDR3 consists of 15 residues. The CDR3 sequence: CASSLASGTNYEQYF. The CDR3 DNA follows: TGTGCCAGCAGCCTCGCCTCCGGGACTAACTACGAGCAGTACTTC. Based on the CDR3 plus reference TRBV9 and TRBJ2-7, the full variable domain is DSGVTQTPKHLITATGQRVTLRCSPRSGDLSVYWYQQSLDQGLQFLIQYYNGEERAKGNILERFSAQQFPDLHSELNLSSLELGDSALYFCASSLASGTNYEQYFGPGTRLTVT.

The DNA of the CDR3 is TGTGCCAGCAGTTGGGGGGAAGGCACTGAAGCTTTCTTT. It specifies CASSWGEGTEAFF. The V gene is TRBV27, the J gene TRBJ1-1; the D gene is possibly TRBD1 (5 bases). Trimming shortened V by 4 bases and J by 4 bases, and 10 bases separated the two germline ends. Germline V gene data show CDR1 as MNHEY and CDR2 as SMNVEV (reference sequence). This CDR3 has 13 residues.

The rearrangement joins TRBV30 to TRBJ1-6, with D unclear. V was shortened by 1 base and J by 6 bases, with 13 bases between the two germline ends. This CDR3 is built from 15 residues. Germline CDR1 is GTSNPN and CDR2 is SVGIG (reference sequence). The CDR3 coding sequence is TGTGCCTGGAGTGGCACTGCGAGCATTAATTCACCCCTCCACTTT. Translating gives CAWSGTASINSPLHF.

V is TRBV5-1 and J is TRBJ1-1, with D possibly TRBD1 on 5 matching bases. Trimming shortened V by 5 bases and J by 1 base, and 15 bases separated the two germline ends. The length of the CDR3 is 15 residues. CDR1 is SGHRS, CDR2 YFSETQ, per germline. CDR3 sequence: CASRRGDGKNTEAFF. Here the CDR3 DNA reads TGCGCCAGCAGACGAGGGGACGGTAAGAACACTGAAGCTTTCTTT. Using reference TRBV5-1 and TRBJ1-1 for the parts outside the CDR3, the full variable domain is KAGVTQTPRYLIKTRGQQVTLSCSPISGHRSVSWYQQTPGQGLQFLFEYFSETQRNKGNFPGRFSGRQFSNSRSEMNVSTLELGDSALYLCASRRGDGKNTEAFFGQGTRLTVV.